The 6 T cell receptor beta chains listed next were all sequenced from one sample in a study of T cell changes during pregnancy in multiple sclerosis. Assay: immunoSEQ multiplex PCR; the TCRdb copy retains only in-frame clones and omits some. The data hold about 49,000 clones, with 80% to 95% observed a single time. The sample in question was peripheral blood, obtained after pregnancy. These TCRs come from a female donor with multiple sclerosis, enrolled in a pregnancy study.

The chain links TRBV6-6 to TRBJ1-1, with TRBD1 identical over 7 bases. This CDR3 is 14 amino acids long. Trimming took 2 bases from V and 1 from J; bases not matched to a gene: 1. Germline V gene data show CDR1 as MNHNY and CDR2 as SVGAGI (reference sequence). CDR3 sequence (DNA): TGTGCCAGCAGTTACCGGGACAGGAACACTGAAGCTTTCTTT. It is translated as CASSYRDRNTEAFF.

The V call is TRBV29-1, the J call TRBJ2-7, with D possibly being TRBD2 (5 bases). The CDR3 runs 13 residues. Trimming pared 4 bases from V and 3 bases from J, leaving 13 bases between. Germline V gene sequence: CDR1 SQVTM, CDR2 ANQGSEA. CDR3 sequence: CSVVPGLIYEQYF. The CDR3 nucleotides are TGCAGCGTTGTGCCAGGACTGATCTACGAGCAGTACTTC.

J is TRBJ1-1 and V is TRBV5-1; no clear D gene. The germline CDR1 and CDR2 sequences are SGHRS and YFSETQ. Trimming stripped 2 bases from V and 0 bases from J, with 5 bases between. This CDR3 spans 13 amino acids. Here the CDR3 reads CASSFELNTEAFF. CDR3 nucleotides: TGCGCCAGCAGCTTCGAGCTGAACACTGAAGCTTTCTTT. Full variable domain (outside the CDR3, taken from reference TRBV5-1 and TRBJ1-1): KAGVTQTPRYLIKTRGQQVTLSCSPISGHRSVSWYQQTPGQGLQFLFEYFSETQRNKGNFPGRFSGRQFSNSRSEMNVSTLELGDSALYLCASSFELNTEAFFGQGTRLTVV.

The chain carries TRBV9 and TRBJ1-6; 7 bases are a match to TRBD1. Germline CDR1 is SGDLS and CDR2 is YYNGEE. The CDR3 totals 14 residues. Trimming at V came to 1 base and at J to 9 bases, leaving 4 bases not matched to a gene. CDR3 sequence: CASSVTGDLSPLHF. The CDR3 DNA reads TGTGCCAGCAGCGTAACAGGGGACCTTTCACCCCTCCACTTT.

The chain links TRBV7-3 to TRBJ2-3; 8 positions agree with TRBD1. The ends lost 1 base at V and 3 bases at J; junction bases unmatched: 6. Germline loops: CDR1 SGHTA, CDR2 FQGTGA. This CDR3 has 16 amino acids. CDR3 DNA sequence: TGTGCCAGCAGCTTAAACCAGGGGGCGATGACAGATACGCAGTATTTT. Amino acid sequence: CASSLNQGAMTDTQYF.

The chain combines TRBV7-2 with TRBJ2-7; the D gene is possibly TRBD1 (5 bases). Looked up from germline, CDR1 is SGHTA and CDR2 is FQGNSA. The CDR3 runs to 15 residues. V lost 0 bases and J 2 bases, leaving 11 bases between the germline ends. The DNA for the CDR3 is TGTGCCAGCAGCTTAGCCCCGGACATAGCCTACGAGCAGTACTTC. Its translation is CASSLAPDIAYEQYF.